The entry that follows covers one TCR beta chain sequence. The sample belongs to a study of blood T cell repertoires in COVID-19. Overall study: Acute-phase and convalescent COVID-19 samples originated in the United States, Italy and Spain.

Sequenced by immunoSEQ multiplex PCR; TCRdb stores in-frame clones only, minus some. The sample includes under 300,000 clones, approximately 89% of them seen just once. This receptor was identified in a woman in her forties who had recovered from COVID-19. The sample was peripheral blood.

The CDR3 sequence: CASRSPGTGYNYGYTF. DNA for the CDR3: TGTGCCAGCAGGTCACCCGGGACAGGGTATAACTATGGCTACACCTTC. The V and J genes are TRBV9 and TRBJ1-2; 9 positions match TRBD1. Germline V lookup: CDR1 SGDLS, CDR2 YYNGEE. This CDR3 comprises 16 residues. The trim removed 5 bases at V and 1 base at J, leaving 9 bases unmatched.